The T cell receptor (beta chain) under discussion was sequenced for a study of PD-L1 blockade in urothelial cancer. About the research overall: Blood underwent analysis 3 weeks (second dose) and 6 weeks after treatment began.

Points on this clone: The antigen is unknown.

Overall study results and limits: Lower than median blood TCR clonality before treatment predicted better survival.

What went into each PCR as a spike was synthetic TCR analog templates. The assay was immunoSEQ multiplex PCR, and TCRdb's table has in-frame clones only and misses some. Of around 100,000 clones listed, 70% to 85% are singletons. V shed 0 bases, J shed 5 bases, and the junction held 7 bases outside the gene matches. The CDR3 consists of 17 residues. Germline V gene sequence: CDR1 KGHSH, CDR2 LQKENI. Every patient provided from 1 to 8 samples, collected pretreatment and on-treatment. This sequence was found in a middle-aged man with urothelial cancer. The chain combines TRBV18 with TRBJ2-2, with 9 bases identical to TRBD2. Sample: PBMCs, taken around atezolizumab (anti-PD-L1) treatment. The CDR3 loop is CASSPPGSGRNTGELFF. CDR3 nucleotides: TGTGCCAGCTCACCACCGGGTAGCGGGAGAAATACCGGGGAGCTGTTTTTT.